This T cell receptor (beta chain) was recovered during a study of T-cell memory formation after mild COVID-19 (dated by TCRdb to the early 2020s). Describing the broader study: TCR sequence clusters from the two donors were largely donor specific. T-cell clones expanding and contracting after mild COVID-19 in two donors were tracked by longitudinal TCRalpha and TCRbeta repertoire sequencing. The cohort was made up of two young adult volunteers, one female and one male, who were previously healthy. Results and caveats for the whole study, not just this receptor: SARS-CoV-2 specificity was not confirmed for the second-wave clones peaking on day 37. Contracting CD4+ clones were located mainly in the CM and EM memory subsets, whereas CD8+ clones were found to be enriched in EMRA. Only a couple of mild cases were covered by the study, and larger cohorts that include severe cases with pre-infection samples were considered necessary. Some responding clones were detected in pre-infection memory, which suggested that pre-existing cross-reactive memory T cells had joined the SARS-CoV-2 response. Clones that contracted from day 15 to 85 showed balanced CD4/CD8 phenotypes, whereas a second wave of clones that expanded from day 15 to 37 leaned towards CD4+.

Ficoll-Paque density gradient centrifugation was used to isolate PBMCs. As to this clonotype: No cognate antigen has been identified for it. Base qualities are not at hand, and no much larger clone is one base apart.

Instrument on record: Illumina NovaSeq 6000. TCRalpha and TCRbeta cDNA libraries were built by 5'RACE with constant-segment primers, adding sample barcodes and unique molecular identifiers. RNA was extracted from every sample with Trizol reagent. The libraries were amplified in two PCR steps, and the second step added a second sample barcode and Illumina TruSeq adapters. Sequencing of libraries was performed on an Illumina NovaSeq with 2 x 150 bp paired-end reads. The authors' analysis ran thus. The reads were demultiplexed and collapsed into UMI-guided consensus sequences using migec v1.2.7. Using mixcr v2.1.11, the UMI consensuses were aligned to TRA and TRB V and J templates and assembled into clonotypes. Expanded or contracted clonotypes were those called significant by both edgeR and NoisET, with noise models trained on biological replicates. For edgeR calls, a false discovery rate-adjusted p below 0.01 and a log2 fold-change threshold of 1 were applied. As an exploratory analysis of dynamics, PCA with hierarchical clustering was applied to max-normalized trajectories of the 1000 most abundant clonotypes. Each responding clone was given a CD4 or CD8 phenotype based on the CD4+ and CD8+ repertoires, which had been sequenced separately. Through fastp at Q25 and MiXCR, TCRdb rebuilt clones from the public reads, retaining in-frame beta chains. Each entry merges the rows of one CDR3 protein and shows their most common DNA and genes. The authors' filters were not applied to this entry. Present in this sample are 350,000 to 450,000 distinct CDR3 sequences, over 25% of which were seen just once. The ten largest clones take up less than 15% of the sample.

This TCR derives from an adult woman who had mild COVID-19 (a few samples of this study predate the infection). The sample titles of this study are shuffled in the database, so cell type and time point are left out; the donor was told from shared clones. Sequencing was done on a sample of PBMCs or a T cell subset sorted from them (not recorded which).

The CDR3 here reads CASSQHSGVSYNEQFF. The nucleotide sequence reads as follows: TGTGCCAGCAGCCAGCATAGTGGGGTCTCCTACAATGAGCAGTTCTTC. The rearranged segments are TRBV12-3 or TRBV12-4 and TRBJ2-1; no D gene is confidently identified. The CDR3 numbers 16 residues from cysteine through phenylalanine. Solely the CDR3 DNA is kept, with 48 bases framed from the first base. Between the V and J ends, shortened by 6 bases and 0 bases respectively, the junction contains 15 bases.